The present TCR beta chain was sequenced within a study of blood T cell repertoires in COVID-19. This clone was counted once. Repertoires were generated with immunoSEQ multiplex PCR, while TCRdb's copy carries only in-frame clones and drops some. The sample lists around 250,000 clones, over 70% occurring once. The trim removed 9 bases at V and 5 bases at J, leaving 14 bases unmatched. CDR3 length: 16 residues. From germline, CDR1 is LNHDA and CDR2 SQIVND (reference sequence). This sequence was found in a man older than 75 with acute or convalescent COVID-19. V and J are TRBV19 and TRBJ2-2; 8 nucleotides agree with TRBD1. Sequenced input: peripheral blood. In nucleotides, the CDR3 is TGTGCCAGCTCCCACTCCCGGGACAGGATAACCGGGGAGCTGTTTTTT. It codes for CASSHSRDRITGELFF.